These 31 T cell receptor beta chains came from one sample sequenced in a study of neurological immune-mediated disorders. Time point indicated: longitudinal time-point 1 (baseline). TCRdb redid the calling of the 5' RACE reads with MiXCR, one entry per CDR3 protein. The data contain more than 70,000 distinct CDR3 sequences, roughly 10% of them seen just once; the ten biggest clones take up approximately 9.5%. The sample comprised PBMCs. The receptor source for this set is a man aged 25 to 40 in good health.

The J gene is TRBJ2-1, the V gene TRBV3-1; D might be TRBD1 (5 bases). CDR1 LGHDT and CDR2 YNNKEL come from the germline V gene (reference sequence). Trimming removed 4 bases at V and 10 bases at J, with 11 bases between. The CDR3 runs 12 residues. The CDR3 DNA reads as TGTGCCAGCAGCCTAAGCGCAGGGGAGCAGTTCTTC. This sequence encodes CASSLSAGEQFF.

This clonotype was seen ten or more times. The chain combines TRBV12-3 or TRBV12-4 with TRBJ1-1; 7 bases are shared with TRBD1. This CDR3 spans 13 amino acids. V lost 5 bases to trimming and J lost 6 bases; unmatched junction nucleotides: 6. This CDR3 reads CASSRDRVPEAFF. Written as DNA, the CDR3 is TGTGCCAGCAGTAGAGACAGGGTACCTGAAGCTTTCTTT.

At least ten counts were recorded for this clonotype. The chain employs TRBV12-3 or TRBV12-4 and TRBJ2-2; tentative D call: TRBD2 (6 bases). Trimming shortened V by 4 bases and J by 13 bases, and 13 bases separated the two germline ends. The CDR3 contains 12 residues. CDR3 nucleotide sequence: TGTGCCAGCAGTTCTCACGGGGGTGCGCTGTTTTTT. Protein product: CASSSHGGALFF.

CDR3 nucleotide sequence: TGCAGCGCCCGGGGGGGGGCGCGCTACAATGAGCAGTTCTTC. Translating it yields CSARGGARYNEQFF. V gene TRBV29-1 combines with J gene TRBJ2-1; TRBD2 matches 8 bases. V was clipped by 7 bases and J by 3 bases; unmatched bases: 8. Germline assignment: CDR1 SQVTM and CDR2 ANQGSEA. This CDR3 spans 14 amino acids.

V is TRBV24-1 and J is TRBJ2-2; D is uncertain. The CDR3 has 14 residues. V lost 4 bases and J 0 bases, leaving 5 bases between the germline ends. From germline, CDR1 is KGHDR and CDR2 SFDVKD. DNA for the CDR3: TGTGCCACCAGTGAAACACCGAACACCGGGGAGCTGTTTTTT. Amino acids: CATSETPNTGELFF.

This clonotype was recorded a few times. The rearrangement joins TRBV19 to TRBJ2-5, with a tentative D call TRBD2 (6 bases). The germline gives CDR1 LNHDA, CDR2 SQIVND (reference sequence). This CDR3 comprises 15 residues. Deletions cut 4 bases from V and 5 bases from J, with 17 bases between. CDR3 amino acids: CASSKPGADLETQYF. CDR3 in DNA: TGTGCCAGTAGTAAGCCGGGAGCTGACCTGGAGACCCAGTACTTC.

This clonotype showed up many times. V and J are TRBV12-3 or TRBV12-4 and TRBJ2-3, with D tentatively TRBD1 (5 bases). The CDR3 has 14 residues. V gave up 2 bases and J gave up 3 bases, with 9 bases separating them. The CDR3 region has the DNA TGTGCCAGCAGTTTATCCACAGGAACAGATACGCAGTATTTT. Encoded protein: CASSLSTGTDTQYF.

This clonotype has at least ten counts. The chain couples TRBV10-3 to TRBJ1-2; tentative D call: TRBD1 (5 bases). Germline values: CDR1 ENHRY, CDR2 SYGVKD. CDR3 length equals 13 residues. V was pared by 7 bases and J by 8 bases, with 17 bases between. The CDR3 protein is CAITHSRDEGYTF. For the CDR3, the DNA is TGTGCCATCACCCACTCCCGGGACGAGGGCTACACCTTC.

This clonotype was seen only a few times. The chain combines TRBV5-1 with TRBJ2-5, with D perhaps TRBD1 (6 bases). The V gene's germline CDR1 is SGHRS and CDR2 YFSETQ. CDR3 length: 16 amino acids. The V and J ends lost 4 bases and 5 bases respectively, with 21 bases between them. CDR3 residues: CASSIQGSIMQETQYF. The CDR3 nucleotides are TGCGCCAGCAGCATTCAGGGGTCCATCATGCAGGAGACCCAGTACTTC.

This clonotype has ten or more counts. The rearrangement links TRBV29-1 to TRBJ2-3; 9 bases align to TRBD2. The CDR3 sequence is 14 residues long. Germline V lookup: CDR1 SQVTM, CDR2 ANQGSEA. J lost 4 bases, V lost 7 bases, and 9 bases had no gene match. The CDR3 DNA is TGCAGCGCAACCGGGACTAGCTCCTCAGATACGCAGTATTTT. Protein product: CSATGTSSSDTQYF.

With respect to this clonotype: With a much larger clone just one base away, this may be a read error. V and J are TRBV7-9 and TRBJ1-4; D gene uncertain. Trimming removed 5 bases from V and 3 bases from J, with 10 bases in between. Germline CDR1 and CDR2: SEHNR and FQNEAQ (reference sequence). CDR3 length equals 14 residues. The CDR3 coding sequence is TGTGCCAGCAGCCCCAAAGAGGCTAATGAAAAACTGTTTTTT. It encodes CASSPKEANEKLFF.

This clonotype was seen at least ten times. This chain connects TRBV14 to TRBJ2-2; D gene ambiguous. Germline loops: CDR1 SGHDN, CDR2 FVKESK. The germline V and J ends were trimmed by 4 bases and 4 bases, with 10 bases remaining between them. The CDR3 is 14 residues long. The CDR3 nucleotides are TGTGCCAGCAGCCCCCGATTGACCACCGGGGAGCTGTTTTTT. Amino acid sequence: CASSPRLTTGELFF.

Ten or more counts support this clonotype. The chain uses TRBV7-2 and TRBJ2-7; 7 bases are shared with TRBD2. CDR3 length: 19 residues. V lost 4 bases to trimming and J lost 3 bases; unmatched junction nucleotides: 21. Germline assignment: CDR1 SGHTA and CDR2 FQGNSA. CDR3 residues: CASSSHLSGTLPRDYEQYF. Written as DNA, the CDR3 is TGTGCCAGCAGCTCCCACTTAAGCGGGACCCTACCACGCGACTACGAGCAGTACTTC.

This clonotype was observed at least ten times. The chain combines TRBV15 with TRBJ2-3; 8 nucleotides agree with TRBD2. Unmatched junction bases numbered 4, after V lost 8 bases and J lost 0 bases. The CDR3 totals 14 residues. Germline assignment: CDR1 LNHNV and CDR2 YYDKDF (reference sequence). The DNA of the CDR3 is TGTGCCACCCGGGAGGGGACTAGCACAGATACGCAGTATTTT. It specifies CATREGTSTDTQYF.

This chain joins TRBV24-1 and TRBJ2-5; 7 bases are shared with TRBD1. Germline-derived CDR1 and CDR2 are KGHDR and SFDVKD. Losses at the gene ends were 1 base for V and 2 bases for J; bases not matched to a gene: 6. This CDR3 has 16 residues. CDR3 loop: CATSDFTGEIQETQYF. The CDR3 coding sequence is TGTGCCACCAGTGATTTTACAGGGGAAATTCAAGAGACCCAGTACTTC.

Ten or more counts support this clonotype. The J gene is TRBJ2-2, the V gene TRBV12-3 or TRBV12-4; no clear D gene. Deletions cut 2 bases from V and 2 bases from J, with 12 bases between. The CDR3 has 16 amino acids. CDR3 residues: CASSLRQSLNTGELFF. CDR3 nucleotide sequence: TGTGCCAGCAGTTTACGGCAGAGCCTCAACACCGGGGAGCTGTTTTTT.

This clonotype showed up many times. The chain has TRBV5-6 and TRBJ2-6; 11 nucleotides match TRBD2. CDR1 and CDR2 from the germline V gene are SGHDT and YYEEEE. Trimming cost V 9 bases and J 3 bases; bases outside gene matches: 8. The length of the CDR3 is 16 residues. The CDR3 DNA reads as TGTGCCACCGCCCTAGCGGGAGGTTTTGGGGCCAACGTCCTGACTTTC. Its translation: CATALAGGFGANVLTF.

This clonotype was seen repeatedly, ten times or more. The V gene is TRBV5-1, the J gene TRBJ2-1; D may be TRBD1 or TRBD2 (5 bases each). This CDR3 contains 15 residues. CDR1 SGHRS and CDR2 YFSETQ come from the germline V gene. The germline V and J ends were trimmed by 1 base and 2 bases, with 10 bases remaining between them. CDR3 loop: CASSLSLGAYNEQFF. In DNA, the CDR3 is TGCGCCAGCAGCTTGAGCTTGGGGGCCTACAATGAGCAGTTCTTC.

This clonotype was seen at least ten times. The chain is built from TRBV28 and TRBJ2-1; D remains ambiguous. Trimming removed 3 bases at V and 8 bases at J, with 8 bases between. The CDR3 runs 12 residues. CDR1 MDHEN and CDR2 SYDVKM come from the germline V gene. CDR3 sequence: CASSLWGYEQFF. CDR3 coding DNA: TGTGCCAGCAGTTTGTGGGGTTATGAGCAGTTCTTC. Drawing the rest from reference TRBV28 and TRBJ2-1, the complete variable domain is DVKVTQSSRYLVKRTGEKVFLECVQDMDHENMFWYRQDPGLGLRLIYFSYDVKMKEKGDIPEGYSVSREKKERFSLILESASTNQTSMYLCASSLWGYEQFFGPGTRLTVL.

The chain joins TRBV7-6 to TRBJ2-3; perhaps TRBD2 as D (6 bases). The V gene's germline CDR1 is SGHVS and CDR2 FNYEAQ. The V gene lost 5 bases and the J gene lost 1 base, with 10 bases spanning the gap. This CDR3 is built from 14 residues. CDR3 loop: CASSLGEGTDTQYF. CDR3 sequence (DNA): TGTGCCAGCAGCCTGGGGGAGGGCACAGATACGCAGTATTTT.

There are a few counts of this clonotype. This chain links TRBV20-1 with TRBJ2-7, with D uncertain. Trimming pared 2 bases from V and 4 bases from J, leaving 9 bases between. Germline CDR1 and CDR2: DFQATT and SNEGSKA (reference sequence). The CDR3 runs 12 residues. This CDR3 reads CSARIGKYEQYF. In nucleotides, the CDR3 is TGCAGTGCTAGAATAGGGAAGTACGAGCAGTACTTC.

This clonotype was picked up many times. The chain employs TRBV12-3 or TRBV12-4 and TRBJ2-2; 7 bases are shared with TRBD2. The CDR3 contains 16 residues. V lost 5 bases to trimming and J lost 1 base; unmatched junction nucleotides: 7. The CDR3 region has the DNA TGTGCCAGCAGTGGAAAAGCGGGGAGGAACACCGGGGAGCTGTTTTTT. Protein: CASSGKAGRNTGELFF.

This clonotype was counted at least ten times. The chain links TRBV7-2 to TRBJ2-5; 8 positions match TRBD1. Germline lookup yields CDR1 SGHTA and CDR2 FQGNSA. J was trimmed by 5 bases and V by 3 bases; bases with no gene match: 5. The CDR3 runs 14 residues. CDR3 in DNA: TGTGCCAGCAGCTTCCCGGACAGGGAGGAGACCCAGTACTTC. Its protein is CASSFPDREETQYF.

This clonotype was counted ten times or more. The chain joins TRBV20-1 to TRBJ1-5; D gene ambiguous. Between the trimmed V and J ends, which lost 1 base and 6 bases, there was a span of 22 bases. The germline V gene encodes CDR1 DFQATT and CDR2 SNEGSKA (reference sequence). The CDR3 sequence is 17 residues long. CDR3 region: CSARAFRLGSRGQPQHF. CDR3 sequence (DNA): TGCAGTGCTAGAGCTTTCCGACTGGGCAGCCGGGGTCAGCCCCAGCATTTT.

This clonotype was counted ten times or more. The J gene is TRBJ1-1, the V gene TRBV5-1; D not certain. V shed 0 bases and J shed 5 bases, with 14 bases lying between them. Germline lookup yields CDR1 SGHRS and CDR2 YFSETQ. This CDR3 is 15 amino acids long. CDR3 in amino acids: CASSLAPLLETEAFF. The CDR3 nucleotides are TGCGCCAGCAGCTTGGCCCCTTTATTGGAGACTGAAGCTTTCTTT.

The rearrangement uses TRBV12-3 or TRBV12-4 and TRBJ2-7; 7 positions agree with TRBD1. This CDR3 is 12 amino acids long. Here the CDR3 DNA reads TGTGCTTTCCGAGACAGGGCCCACGAGCAGTACTTC. Its translation: CAFRDRAHEQYF.

This clonotype was found many times. The chain recombines TRBV5-1 with TRBJ1-2; 9 bases map to TRBD1. After removal of 0 bases from V and 8 bases from J, the junction contained 2 bases not matched to a gene. The germline V gene has CDR1 SGHRS and CDR2 YFSETQ. CDR3 length: 13 amino acids. The DNA for the CDR3 is TGCGCCAGCAGCTTGGGACAGGGGGAAGGCTACACCTTC. This gives the protein CASSLGQGEGYTF.

This clonotype appeared many times. The CDR3 bases are TGCGCCAGCAGCTTATTTGCGGGAGCCTCAACCGGCGAGCAGTACTTC. Protein product: CASSLFAGASTGEQYF. V is TRBV5-1 and J is TRBJ2-7; 7 nucleotides line up with TRBD2. The CDR3 spans 16 residues. Germline CDR1 and CDR2: SGHRS and YFSETQ. V lost 2 bases and J lost 6; bases outside the gene matches: 14.

In this sample, this clonotype turned up many times. J is TRBJ2-3 and V is TRBV28, with 9 bases fitting TRBD1. V trimming: 4 bases; J trimming: 6 bases; junction bases outside the gene matches: 11. Germline V gene lookup returns CDR1 MDHEN and CDR2 SYDVKM. CDR3 length: 16 amino acids. The CDR3 DNA sequence: TGTGCCAGCAGTTCCCCCGGGACAGGGAGGTCGGATACGCAGTATTTT. It yields the protein CASSSPGTGRSDTQYF.

The chain combines TRBV7-2 with TRBJ2-7; 12 bases fit TRBD2. The CDR3 consists of 14 residues. The V gene's germline CDR1 is SGHTA and CDR2 FQGNSA. V dropped 3 bases and J dropped 3; count of bases not matched to a gene: 0. DNA for the CDR3: TGTGCCAGCAGCTTGGGACTAGCGGGCTACGAGCAGTACTTC. Amino acid sequence: CASSLGLAGYEQYF.

This clonotype appeared many times. CDR3 residues: CASSQKSGTANEKLFF. The DNA of the CDR3 is TGTGCCAGCAGCCAGAAAAGTGGGACAGCGAATGAAAAACTGTTTTTT. The chain links TRBV7-9 to TRBJ1-4; TRBD1 agrees at 7 bases. Germline trimming cut 5 bases from V and 5 bases from J; bases unmatched to any gene: 11. The CDR3 loop spans 16 amino acids. The V gene's germline CDR1 is SEHNR and CDR2 FQNEAQ (reference sequence). Full variable domain (outside the CDR3, taken from reference TRBV7-9 and TRBJ1-4): DTGVSQNPRHKITKRGQNVTFRCDPISEHNRLYWYRQTLGQGPEFLTYFQNEAQLEKSRLLSDRFSAERPKGSFSTLEIQRTEQGDSAMYLCASSQKSGTANEKLFFGSGTQLSVL.